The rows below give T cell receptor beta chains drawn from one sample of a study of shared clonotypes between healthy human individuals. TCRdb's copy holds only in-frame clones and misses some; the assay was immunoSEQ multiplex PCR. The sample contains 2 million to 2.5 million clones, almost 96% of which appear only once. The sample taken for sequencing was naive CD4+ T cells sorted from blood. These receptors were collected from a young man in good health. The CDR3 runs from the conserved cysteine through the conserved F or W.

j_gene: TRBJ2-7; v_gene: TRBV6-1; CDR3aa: CTVRLAGESGEQYF
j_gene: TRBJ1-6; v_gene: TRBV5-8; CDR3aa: CASSFRDNSPLHF
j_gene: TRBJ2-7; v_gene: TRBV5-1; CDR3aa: CASSPTGDHEQYF
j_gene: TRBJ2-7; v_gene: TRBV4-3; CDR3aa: CASSQDHTGQGYYEQYF
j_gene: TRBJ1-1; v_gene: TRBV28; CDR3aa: CASSSGWVEAFF
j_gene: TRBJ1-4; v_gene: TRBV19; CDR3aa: CASIDRAGEEKLFF
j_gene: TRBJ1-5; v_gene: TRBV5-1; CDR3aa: CASSLAGPNQPQHF
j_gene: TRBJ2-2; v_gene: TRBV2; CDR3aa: CASRGTSRSTGELFF
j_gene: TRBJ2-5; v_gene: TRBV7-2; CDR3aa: CASSFGGSQETQYF
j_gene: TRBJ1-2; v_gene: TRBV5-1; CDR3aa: CASSQDGAGKGYTF
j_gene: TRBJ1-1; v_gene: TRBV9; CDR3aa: CASSVRTGAGSKAFF
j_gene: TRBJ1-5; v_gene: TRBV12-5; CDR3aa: CASGLDLGSNQPQHF
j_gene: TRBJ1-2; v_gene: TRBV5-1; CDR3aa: CASSLASDRANGYTF
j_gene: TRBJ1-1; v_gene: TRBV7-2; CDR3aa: CASSFYKGDTEAFF
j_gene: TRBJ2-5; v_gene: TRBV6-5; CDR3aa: CASSYKGVEETQYF
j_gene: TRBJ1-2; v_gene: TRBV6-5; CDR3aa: CASKRGTSYGYTF
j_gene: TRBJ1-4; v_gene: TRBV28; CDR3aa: CASSFDSYNEKLFF
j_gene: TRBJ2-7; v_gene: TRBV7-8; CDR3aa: CASSLGAGQTFYEQYF
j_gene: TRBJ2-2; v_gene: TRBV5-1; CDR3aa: CASSYRDRGNGELFF
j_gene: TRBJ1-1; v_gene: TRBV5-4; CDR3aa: CASSLDGRPNTEAFF
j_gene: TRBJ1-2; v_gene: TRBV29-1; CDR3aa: CSVDLGQSYGYTF
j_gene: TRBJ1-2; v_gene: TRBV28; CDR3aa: CATHLLANYGYTF
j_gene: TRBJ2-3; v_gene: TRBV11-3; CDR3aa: CASSLGASTDTQYF
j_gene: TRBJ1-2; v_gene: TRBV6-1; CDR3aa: CASTKGGDGYTF
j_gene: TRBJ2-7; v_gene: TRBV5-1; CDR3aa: CASSYLTSGSYEQYF
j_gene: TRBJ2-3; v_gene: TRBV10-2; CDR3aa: CASRPGLAGADTQYF
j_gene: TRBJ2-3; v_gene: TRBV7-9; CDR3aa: CASSSGLAASTDTQYF
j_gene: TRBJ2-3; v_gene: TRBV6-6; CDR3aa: CASSSKYADTQYF
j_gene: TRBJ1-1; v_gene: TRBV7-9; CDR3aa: CASSFDMNTEAFF
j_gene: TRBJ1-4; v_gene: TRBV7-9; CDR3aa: CASSLEALGEKLFF
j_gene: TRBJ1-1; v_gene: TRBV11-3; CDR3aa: CASSRGTANTEAFF
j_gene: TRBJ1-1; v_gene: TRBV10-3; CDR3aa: CAISPDRETEAFF
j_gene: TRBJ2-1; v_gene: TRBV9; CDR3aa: CASSVVIAGYNEQFF
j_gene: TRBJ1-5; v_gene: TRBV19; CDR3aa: CASSIATGGGQPQHF
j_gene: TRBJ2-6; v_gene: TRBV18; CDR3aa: CASSPGGGANVLTF
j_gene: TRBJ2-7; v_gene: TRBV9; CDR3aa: CASSAGQGTYEQYF
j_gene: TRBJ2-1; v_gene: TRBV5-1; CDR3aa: CASSPTMGLAGRDEQFF
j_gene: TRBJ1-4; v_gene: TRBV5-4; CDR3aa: CASSFQGEGNEKLFF